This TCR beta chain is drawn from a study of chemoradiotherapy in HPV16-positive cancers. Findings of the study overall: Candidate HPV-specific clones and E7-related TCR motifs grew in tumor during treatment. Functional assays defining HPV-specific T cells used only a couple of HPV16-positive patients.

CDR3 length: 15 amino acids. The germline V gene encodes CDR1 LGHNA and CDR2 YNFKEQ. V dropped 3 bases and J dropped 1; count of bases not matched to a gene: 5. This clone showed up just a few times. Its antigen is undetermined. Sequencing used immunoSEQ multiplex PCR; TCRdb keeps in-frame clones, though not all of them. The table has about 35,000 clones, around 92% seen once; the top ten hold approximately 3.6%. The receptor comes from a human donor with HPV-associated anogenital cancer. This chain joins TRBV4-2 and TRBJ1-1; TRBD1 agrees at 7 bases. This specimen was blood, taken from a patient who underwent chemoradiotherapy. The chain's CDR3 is CASSQLSGGNTEAFF. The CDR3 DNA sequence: TGTGCCAGCAGCCAGTTATCAGGGGGGAACACTGAAGCTTTCTTT.